This TCR beta chain emerged from a study of OX40 agonist ivuxolimab in advanced cancers. Study details: Cancers in dose escalation were hepatocellular, melanoma, renal cell and head and neck. Overall study results and limits: CD4+ and CD8+ blood T cells expanded clonally by week 6 at 0.1 to 3.0 mg/kg.

Trimming cost V 5 bases and J 2 bases, with 13 bases left between them. CDR3 length equals 14 residues. Germline assignment: CDR1 SGHDT and CDR2 YYEEEE. A remark on this clone: The target antigen is unknown.

The table came from immunoSEQ multiplex PCR; TCRdb's copy has only in-frame clones and leaves some out. Of about 93,000 clones in the sample, approximately 94% were seen once. The sequences come from CD4+ or CD8+ T cells sorted from blood, collected in a trial of the OX40 agonist ivuxolimab. The chain employs TRBV5-6 and TRBJ1-2; D remains ambiguous. The receptor's source is an adult with an advanced solid tumor such as melanoma, head and neck, liver or kidney cancer. The CDR3 DNA follows: TGTGCCAGCAGTCGCGATGTTATGAACTATGGCTACACCTTC. Protein sequence: CASSRDVMNYGYTF.